This T cell receptor (beta chain) was observed in a study of regulatory T cells in long-lasting Graves disease listed by TCRdb under 2021. Some background on the complete study: Patients with newly diagnosed Graves' disease had been on antithyroid drugs for under 3 months. This study used TCR sequencing and RNA sequencing of peripheral blood to compare persistent Graves' disease patients against newly diagnosed Graves' disease patients. The study was conducted in China and was registered as a clinical trial. TCR sequencing covered around 13 persistent and 20 newly diagnosed Graves' disease patients, some 35 samples in total.

The CDR3, from cysteine to phenylalanine, totals 15 residues. The DNA shown is the 45-base CDR3, in frame from base 1. Trimming removed 4 bases from V and 6 bases from J, leaving 18 bases between the germline ends. The germline V gene provides CDR1 MNHEY and CDR2 SVGAGI. Library prep was done by multiplex PCR. Sequencing instrument: Illumina HiSeq 4000. iRepertoire HTBI primers and Arm-PCR amplification of CDR3 regions were used to construct TCR beta libraries. Gel purification was performed on PCR products prior to sequencing. The published analysis was carried out like this. Across samples, 55 to 80 TRBV and roughly 15 TRBJ segments were identified and used for gene usage analysis of CDR3 amino acid clonotypes. COPE and FqMerger were used to merge filtered high-quality paired reads into contigs. Contigs were aligned with BLAST to IMGT TRBV, TRBD and TRBJ reference genes, and CDR3 was defined per IMGT. Clonotypes above 0.1% frequency were classified as highly expanded clones. Shannon entropy served as the measure of repertoire diversity, while the Gini coefficient captured V-J evenness. Clonotypes shared by more than one individual were considered public. TCRdb cleaned the public reads at Q25 with fastp, built clones with MiXCR and kept in-frame beta chains. When rows share a CDR3 protein, they turn into one entry using the most common DNA and genes. The V and J calls here are based on TCRdb, not the publication. For this sample there are some 220,000 distinct CDR3 sequences; roughly 18% appear just once. The ten largest account for over 9.5% of the sample.

This sample's time point label indicates: newly diagnosed GD, antithyroid drugs for less than 3 months. For both TCR sequencing and RNA sequencing, RNA was extracted from PBMCs using TRIzol. Graves' disease was diagnosed according to American Thyroid Association guidelines. Recruitment of patients was carried out at an endocrinology department in Xi'an, China. Each patient gave approximately 10 milliliters of peripheral blood, collected in an EDTA anticoagulant tube. PBMCs were isolated by Ficoll Paque Plus density gradient separation without further T cell sorting. RNA quality was checked with an Agilent 2100 Bioanalyzer and agarose gel, and concentration with a NanoDrop 2000. This clonotype occurred many times. The antigen it binds to is not known. Nothing much larger sits one base from this clone, and base qualities are not available. On the study overall, not on this receptor specifically: Sequencing and analysis were restricted to the TCR beta chain. Compared with newly diagnosed patients, persistent Graves' disease patients had lower TCR Shannon entropy and fewer highly expanded clones, which suggests clonal expansion. Only peripheral blood was studied, because thyroid tissue, the primary lesion, was inaccessible. More public clonotypes were shared among persistent patients (roughly 2,700) than among newly diagnosed patients (roughly 1,000). TRBV28, TRBJ1-2 and TRBJ2-5 were preferentially used in persistent disease, while TRBV20-1 and TRBJ2-1 were favored in newly diagnosed disease. The small sample size was acknowledged by the authors as a limitation that may reduce accuracy.

These data were also filed under a second study, of T cells in Graves' hyperthyroidism and ophthalmopathy. The second study's authors report: Stable Graves' hyperthyroidism was defined as no progression to ophthalmopathy during 18 months of follow-up. Hyperthyroidism patients were newly diagnosed, with disease duration under 2 months, and aged 18 to 65 years. Exclusion was applied to patients with uncontrolled infections, other autoimmune diseases, pregnancy or lactation. Clinical symptoms, serum thyroxine and TRAb, thyroid ultrasound, and orbital computed tomography formed the basis for the diagnoses. For the first round of RT-PCR on the TCR CDR3, the HTBI primer set was used together with the Qiagen OneStep RT-PCR kit. Most expanded thyroid clonotypes (frequency above 0.001) were also detected in blood, suggesting blood repertoires may reflect thyroid immune responses. Ophthalmopathy was separated from stable hyperthyroidism by a 13 V-J signature model, with around 88% sensitivity and around 81% specificity obtained in cross-validation and 80%/75% obtained in testing. During validation, the model predicted progression to ophthalmopathy a median of about 5.9 months ahead of onset, with almost 71% sensitivity and 72% to 80% specificity. TCR V-J signatures able to tell the groups apart were searched for in a discovery cohort of 90 to 100 patients, of whom under 45 had Graves' ophthalmopathy and under 65 had stable Graves' hyperthyroidism. Prospective prediction of ophthalmopathy was tested in an independent validation cohort consisting of some 18 hyperthyroidism patients and 17 patients who later progressed to ophthalmopathy. For training and testing, the 100 or so patients in the discovery cohort were randomly divided in a 7:3 ratio. Thyroid tissue and blood T-cell repertoires from about six Graves' hyperthyroidism patients were also compared in the study. Once sampling was done, hyperthyroidism patients were given methimazole at a starting dose of 30 mg daily, whereas ophthalmopathy patients were given high-dose intravenous methylprednisolone. Libraries were constructed in a second round of multiplex PCR, after which size selection and purification were performed. Sequencing of the libraries was done on an Illumina HiSeq2000 using paired-end 100 bp reads. SOAPnuke was used to process the raw data, with reads discarded if the reads contained adapters or uncalled bases, had a mean Phred below 15, or lacked an exact constant-primer or identifier match. COPE v1.2.5 was used to merge the high-quality paired reads, and each unique nucleotide sequence was defined as a clonotype. Clonotypes were aligned to IMGT TRBV, TRBD and TRBJ reference segments using MiTCR v1.1. Only V-J combinations with frequency above 0.0001, covering 98% to 99.2% of repertoires, were analysed. A TCS score was defined as the ratio of F50 (clonal expansion) to E x V (chaos), with BLOSUM62-based TCRdist applied between CDR3 peptides within each V-J. Welch's t-statistics and random forest reduced several hundred V-J features to 13, which were used in a naive Bayes classifier (R e1071). Sample size was not statistically predetermined, and blinding of investigators to group allocation was not performed. The paper describes TCR Vbeta CDR3 sequencing of 135 peripheral blood samples, made up of 43 ophthalmopathy patients, over 70 hyperthyroidism patients and approximately 17 progressor patients.

The receptor comes from a woman aged 25 to 39 with Graves disease. Donor details come from another sample of the same person, matched by shared clones. The rearrangement combines TRBV6-5 with TRBJ1-2; the D segment could be TRBD1, given 6 matching bases. This specimen consisted of peripheral blood mononuclear cells (PBMCs), obtained at new diagnosis, from a patient treated with antithyroid drugs. The CDR3 protein: CASSSWGGPRDGYTF. The nucleotide sequence reads TGTGCCAGCAGTTCTTGGGGGGGGCCTCGGGATGGCTACACCTTC.